These 10 T cell receptor beta chains came from one sample sequenced in a study of T-cell reconstitution after alpha-beta-depleted transplantation in children (dated by TCRdb to the mid-2010s). In the paper's terms, the treatment or condition label means: allogeneic hematopoietic cell transplantation with graft depleted of TCRalphabeta T cells and CD19 B cells. Library method: PCR. These reads were obtained on an Illumina HiSeq 2500. TCR library preparation used molecular barcoding, with unique molecular identifiers applied to normalize quantification of the TCRbeta repertoire. Using fastp at Q25 and MiXCR, TCRdb reprocessed the public reads and kept productive beta chains. Each entry is one CDR3 protein sequence, shown with its most common DNA and genes. The sample data list hundreds of thousands of distinct CDR3 sequences, and around 15% of these were observed just once. The top ten clonotypes cover about 41% of the sample.

The sample consisted of PBMCs, mostly from graft donor cells, taken 360 days after TCRalphabeta/CD19-depleted stem cell transplant. These receptors all stem from a male patient aged 2-15 years who had a stem cell transplant for acute lymphoblastic leukemia, so the T cells may come from the graft donor.

A few counts support this clonotype. The genes are TRBV20-1 and TRBJ2-3; no clear D gene. Trimming took off 5 bases at V and 3 bases at J, with 18 bases between the two ends. The V gene's germline CDR1 is DFQATT and CDR2 SNEGSKA (reference sequence). The CDR3 has 15 residues. The CDR3 region has the DNA TGCAGTGCTCAAATCGCGACGGACGAAACAGATACGCAGTATTTT. It specifies CSAQIATDETDTQYF.

The rearrangement links TRBV28 to TRBJ2-1, with a possible D match to TRBD1 (6 bases). Germline V gives CDR1 MDHEN, CDR2 SYDVKM. The CDR3 sequence is 17 residues long. V lost 6 bases, J lost 0 bases, and 18 bases lay in between. CDR3 amino acids: CASRNTGRASSYNEQFF. The CDR3 bases are TGTGCCAGCAGAAACACAGGGCGGGCGAGCTCCTACAATGAGCAGTTCTTC. Full variable domain (remainder filled in from reference TRBV28 and TRBJ2-1): DVKVTQSSRYLVKRTGEKVFLECVQDMDHENMFWYRQDPGLGLRLIYFSYDVKMKEKGDIPEGYSVSREKKERFSLILESASTNQTSMYLCASRNTGRASSYNEQFFGPGTRLTVL.

The chain joins TRBV4-1 to TRBJ1-1; no clear D gene. There are 11 residues in the CDR3. V lost 0 bases and J lost 8, with 4 bases in between. CDR1 is MGHRA and CDR2 is YSYEKL in the germline V gene. The CDR3 reads CASSQDAEAFF. CDR3 bases: TGCGCCAGCAGCCAAGATGCAGAAGCTTTCTTT.

This clonotype was counted between two and nine times. This chain uses TRBV28 with TRBJ2-1; D might be TRBD2 (6 bases). The CDR3 runs to 14 residues. Trimming took 3 bases from V and 4 from J, leaving 10 bases between them. CDR1 is MDHEN and CDR2 is SYDVKM in the germline V gene. The CDR3 DNA is TGTGCCAGCAGTTTTGATAGCGGATACAATGAGCAGTTCTTC. Amino acids: CASSFDSGYNEQFF.

This clonotype has just a few counts. The chain recombines TRBV7-6 with TRBJ2-2; D gene uncertain. The germline CDR1 and CDR2 sequences are SGHVS and FNYEAQ. Deletions cut 1 base from V and 6 bases from J, with 12 bases between. CDR3 length: 15 amino acids. CDR3 nucleotide sequence: TGTGCCAGCAGCTTAGAAGTTGTCTTACCCGGGGAGCTGTTTTTT. Translated: CASSLEVVLPGELFF.

There are a few counts of this clonotype. The J gene is TRBJ2-7, the V gene TRBV4-3; TRBD2 matches at 11 bases. Germline assignment: CDR1 LGHNA and CDR2 YSLEER. Trimming removed 1 base from V and 0 bases from J; junction bases left unmatched: 2. The CDR3 loop spans 16 amino acids. Here the CDR3 DNA reads TGCGCCAGCAGCCAAGGACTAGCGGGGACCTCCTACGAGCAGTACTTC. Translated: CASSQGLAGTSYEQYF.

This clonotype was detected only a few times. The rearrangement joins TRBV5-1 to TRBJ2-3, with D tentatively TRBD1 (5 bases). The CDR3 loop spans 13 amino acids. In germline, CDR1 is SGHRS, CDR2 YFSETQ. Trimming removed 8 bases from V and 4 bases from J, with 14 bases in between. The CDR3 DNA reads TGCGCCAGGGGGCAGGGCCCACCAGATACGCAGTATTTT. Amino acid sequence: CARGQGPPDTQYF.

This clonotype was recorded a few times. The genes are TRBV12-5 and TRBJ1-1; TRBD1 matches 8 bases. The CDR3 runs to 16 residues. The trim removed 0 bases at V and 3 bases at J, leaving 6 bases unmatched. In germline, CDR1 is LGHNT, CDR2 FRNRAP. CDR3 sequence reads: CASGLVLQGAHTEAFF. CDR3 nucleotides: TGTGCTAGTGGTTTGGTCTTGCAGGGGGCGCACACTGAAGCTTTCTTT.

The sample holds many counts of this clonotype. CDR3 DNA sequence: TGCAGTGCTCATCCCGGGACTAGCCCTTCAGATACGCAGTATTTT. Amino acid sequence: CSAHPGTSPSDTQYF. This sequence joins TRBV20-1 and TRBJ2-3; 9 bases are shared with TRBD2. The CDR3 contains 15 residues. Germline V gives CDR1 DFQATT, CDR2 SNEGSKA (reference sequence). Trimming at V came to 5 bases and at J to 4 bases, leaving 10 bases not matched to a gene.

The gene calls are TRBV27 and TRBJ2-7; 7 nucleotides line up with TRBD1. Germline CDR1 and CDR2: MNHEY and SMNVEV (reference sequence). V lost 3 bases to trimming and J lost 6 bases; unmatched junction nucleotides: 8. CDR3 length: 14 amino acids. The CDR3 loop is CASSFITGDPEQYF. The CDR3 nucleotides are TGTGCCAGCAGTTTCATAACAGGGGATCCCGAGCAGTACTTC.